The TCR beta chain under discussion was sequenced for a study of blood T cell repertoires in COVID-19. At the level of the study: PBMCs, B-cell-depleted T cells, or T cells were the source of the cDNA or gDNA that made up the material.

Using immunoSEQ multiplex PCR, the repertoire was profiled, and TCRdb retains in-frame clones only, with some absent. This table has over 100,000 clones, about 89% appearing once. The clonotype comes from a woman aged 70-85 years with COVID-19, enrolled during active disease. The material sequenced was peripheral blood.

CDR3 protein: CASSFDSPLHF. For the CDR3, the DNA is TGTGCCAGCAGCTTCGATTCACCCCTCCACTTT. The chain employs TRBV11-2 and TRBJ1-6; D gene unclear. The length of the CDR3 is 11 residues. Germline loops: CDR1 SGHAT, CDR2 FQNNGV. Trimming pared 3 bases from V and 8 bases from J, leaving 2 bases between.